The clone carrying this T cell receptor beta chain was seen at least ten times. Measured with immunoSEQ multiplex PCR; TCRdb has only the in-frame clones, and not every one. There are tens of thousands of clones in the sample, none observed a single time. Germline-derived CDR1 and CDR2 are MGHRA and YSYEKL. V was cut by 5 bases and J by 7 bases, with 24 bases left in between. The CDR3 has 17 amino acids. This sample stems from a study of T cells after posttransplantation cyclophosphamide. The receptor comes from a middle-aged man in good health, CMV-negative, and a related stem cell transplant donor. Sequenced: PBMCs. The J gene is TRBJ2-1, the V gene TRBV4-1; no clear D. The CDR3 region is CASSVHFVGVGGNEQFF. DNA for the CDR3: TGCGCCAGCAGCGTTCATTTTGTCGGAGTGGGTGGAAATGAGCAGTTCTTC.